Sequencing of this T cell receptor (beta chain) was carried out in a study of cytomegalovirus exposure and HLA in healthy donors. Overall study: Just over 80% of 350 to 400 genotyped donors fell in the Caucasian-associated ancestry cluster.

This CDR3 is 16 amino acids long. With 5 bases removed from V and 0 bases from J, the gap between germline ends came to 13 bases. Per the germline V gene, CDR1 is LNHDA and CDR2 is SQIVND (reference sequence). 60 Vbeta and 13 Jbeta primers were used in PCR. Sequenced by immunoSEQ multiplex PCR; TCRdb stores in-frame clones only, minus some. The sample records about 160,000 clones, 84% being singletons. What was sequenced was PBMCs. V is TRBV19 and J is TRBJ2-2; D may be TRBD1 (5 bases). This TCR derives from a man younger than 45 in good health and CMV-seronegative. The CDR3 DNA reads TGTGCCAGTAGTCTGTCGACAGACCCGAACACCGGGGAGCTGTTTTTT. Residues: CASSLSTDPNTGELFF.